This TCR beta chain was profiled in a study of blood T cell repertoires in COVID-19. Study at large: PBMCs, B-cell-depleted T cells, or T cells provided the cDNA or gDNA that made up the material.

Across under 25 US areas, participants ranged in age from about 18 to 90 years. The study recruited exposed participants who had met a COVID-19 case within 2 weeks before entry. V was cut by 1 base and J by 3 bases, with 11 bases left in between. Germline loops: CDR1 SGDLS, CDR2 YYNGEE. This CDR3 comprises 14 residues. In the original analysis: Counts of nucleated cells, estimated from reference gene primer amplification, were obtained. Here immunoSEQ multiplex PCR was the method, and the copy in TCRdb shows in-frame clones only, minus some. Clonal size and the V and J genes are those of that table, whereas D and trimming came from the DNA. The sample comprises fewer than 350,000 clones, about nine tenths of which are singletons, and about 0.94% rests with the top ten.

This clonotype was sampled from a woman in her 30s who had been exposed to COVID-19. The sequencing input was PBMCs or T cells enriched from blood (not recorded which). V and J are TRBV9 and TRBJ2-7; maybe TRBD2 (5 bases). CDR3 loop: CASSVSGSGYEQYF. CDR3 coding DNA: TGTGCCAGCAGCGTAAGCGGATCTGGCTACGAGCAGTACTTC.